Following are 23 T cell receptor beta chains from one sample sequenced in a study of shared clonotypes between healthy human individuals. Repertoires were generated with immunoSEQ multiplex PCR, while TCRdb's copy carries only in-frame clones and drops some. The sample gives 1.4 million to 1.5 million clones, roughly 96% of which show up once; approximately 1% is in the top ten. The sequenced material came from naive CD4+ T cells sorted from blood. This sample's subset: CD45RA+ positively selected. Receptor source: a man aged 30 to 45 in good health.

The V gene is TRBV9, the J gene TRBJ1-1, with D unresolved. V gave up 4 bases and J gave up 1 base, with 8 bases separating them. There are 13 residues in the CDR3. Germline V gene sequence: CDR1 SGDLS, CDR2 YYNGEE. Here the CDR3 DNA reads TGTGCCAGCAGCCCTATCCCGAACACTGAAGCTTTCTTT. Translated: CASSPIPNTEAFF. The full variable domain, its missing parts supplied by reference TRBV9 and TRBJ1-1, is DSGVTQTPKHLITATGQRVTLRCSPRSGDLSVYWYQQSLDQGLQFLIQYYNGEERAKGNILERFSAQQFPDLHSELNLSSLELGDSALYFCASSPIPNTEAFFGQGTRLTVV.

This chain links TRBV4-1 with TRBJ2-1; D is uncertain. The CDR3 is made up of 13 amino acids. Germline CDR1 MGHRA, CDR2 YSYEKL. The V end was cut by 3 bases, the J end by 2 bases, with 5 bases between. CDR3 residues: CASSHNPYNEQFF. The CDR3 DNA reads as TGCGCCAGCAGCCACAACCCCTACAATGAGCAGTTCTTC.

The J gene is TRBJ2-5, the V gene TRBV12-5; the D gene is possibly TRBD2 (5 bases). Germline V gene lookup returns CDR1 LGHNT and CDR2 FRNRAP. The CDR3 is 13 amino acids. Between the trimmed V and J ends, which lost 3 bases and 5 bases, there was a span of 10 bases. The CDR3 DNA follows: TGTGCTAGTGGTTTCGCCGGACTGGAGACCCAGTACTTC. Protein product: CASGFAGLETQYF.

This CDR3 is CASSPRGEYTDTQYF. As DNA, the CDR3 is TGTGCCAGCAGCCCCAGGGGGGAATACACAGATACGCAGTATTTT. The chain uses TRBV7-9 and TRBJ2-3; TRBD1 might be the D (7 bases). Per germline, CDR1 SEHNR and CDR2 FQNEAQ (reference sequence). V dropped 5 bases and J dropped 2 bases, with 14 bases sitting between them. The CDR3 spans 15 residues.

V and J are TRBV9 and TRBJ2-1, with TRBD2 matching 11 bases. Germline CDR1 and CDR2: SGDLS and YYNGEE. V lost 3 bases to trimming and J lost 2 bases; unmatched junction nucleotides: 16. The CDR3 loop spans 20 amino acids. The CDR3 DNA sequence: TGTGCCAGCAGCGCCTCACTAGCGGGAGTCCCCAGCAACCCCTACAATGAGCAGTTCTTC. As protein: CASSASLAGVPSNPYNEQFF.

The chain couples TRBV19 to TRBJ2-7; the D call may be TRBD1 or TRBD2 (5 bases each). Germline V gives CDR1 LNHDA, CDR2 SQIVND (reference sequence). This CDR3 is built from 12 residues. V lost 9 bases to trimming and J lost 1 base, with 10 bases between them. For the CDR3, the DNA is TGTGCCAGCGGGGACGCATCCTACGAGCAGTACTTC. Translated, it gives CASGDASYEQYF.

V is TRBV19 and J is TRBJ1-5; 11 bases align to TRBD1. The CDR3 extends over 17 amino acids. The germline V gene has CDR1 LNHDA and CDR2 SQIVND (reference sequence). J was trimmed by 2 bases and V by 6 bases; bases with no gene match: 9. The DNA for the CDR3 is TGTGCCAGTAGCAACGGACAGGGGGCTTTCGGCAATCAGCCCCAGCATTTT. Translating it yields CASSNGQGAFGNQPQHF.

J is TRBJ2-7 and V is TRBV7-8; 9 nucleotides line up with TRBD2. The CDR3 length is 14 residues. The V gene's germline CDR1 is SGHVS and CDR2 FQNEAQ. V shed 1 base and J 6 bases; nucleotides not matched to a gene: 4. DNA for the CDR3: TGTGCCAGCAGCTTAGGCGGGAGGGCTGCCGAGCAGTACTTC. Translation gives CASSLGGRAAEQYF. Full variable domain (outside the CDR3, taken from reference TRBV7-8 and TRBJ2-7): GAGVSQSPRYKVAKRGQDVALRCDPISGHVSLFWYQQALGQGPEFLTYFQNEAQLDKSGLPSDRFFAERPEGSVSTLKIQRTQQEDSAVYLCASSLGGRAAEQYFGPGTRLTVT.

The V and J genes are TRBV9 and TRBJ2-2; 10 nucleotides agree with TRBD2. The V gene end was trimmed by 0 bases and the J gene end by 7 bases; junction bases not matched to a gene: 6. Germline V gene sequence: CDR1 SGDLS, CDR2 YYNGEE. The CDR3 is 16 residues long. The chain's CDR3 is CASSVGAGGPNGELFF. CDR3 coding DNA: TGTGCCAGCAGCGTAGGAGCGGGAGGGCCAAACGGGGAGCTGTTTTTT.

Here the CDR3 DNA reads TGTGCCATCCGCCGGATAGGAGAGACCCAGTACTTC. It is translated as CAIRRIGETQYF. The rearrangement joins TRBV2 to TRBJ2-5, with no clear D. The CDR3 has 12 residues. CDR1 is SNHLY, CDR2 FYNNEI, per germline. Trimming pared 10 bases from V and 4 bases from J, leaving 13 bases between. The complete variable domain, with remaining parts taken from reference TRBV2 and TRBJ2-5, reads EPEVTQTPSHQVTQMGQEVILRCVPISNHLYFYWYRQILGQKVEFLVSFYNNEISEKSEIFDDQFSVERPDGSNFTLKIRSTKLEDSAMYFCAIRRIGETQYFGPGTRLLVL.

The chain uses TRBV4-2 and TRBJ2-5; the match to TRBD2 covers 7 bases. CDR3 length: 15 residues. V shed 4 bases and J 4 bases; nucleotides not matched to a gene: 9. Germline CDR1 and CDR2: LGHNA and YNFKEQ. The CDR3 DNA sequence: TGTGCCAGCAGCCTCTCGGGGAGCGGGATAGAGACCCAGTACTTC. It specifies CASSLSGSGIETQYF.

The chain carries TRBV19 and TRBJ2-1; D uncertain. This CDR3 spans 14 amino acids. V was trimmed by 0 bases and J by 10 bases, leaving 13 bases between them. The V gene's germline CDR1 is LNHDA and CDR2 SQIVND (reference sequence). The CDR3: CASSIDGGASEQFF. CDR3 sequence (DNA): TGTGCCAGTAGTATAGACGGCGGCGCCTCGGAGCAGTTCTTC.

The CDR3 DNA follows: TGTGCCAGCAGTTTCATCTCCGGGACTAGCGTTAGCACAGATACGCAGTATTTT. It codes for CASSFISGTSVSTDTQYF. The gene calls are TRBV28 and TRBJ2-3; 10 bases are shared with TRBD2. The junction had 9 bases not matched to a gene; V was cut back by 3 bases and J by 0 bases. The V gene's germline CDR1 is MDHEN and CDR2 SYDVKM. This CDR3 comprises 18 residues.

The chain recombines TRBV2 with TRBJ2-7; TRBD1 matches 10 bases. The length of the CDR3 is 13 residues. Germline assignment: CDR1 SNHLY and CDR2 FYNNEI. J lost 6 bases, V lost 6 bases, and 5 bases had no gene match. The CDR3 spells CASRGWDRGEQYF. CDR3 nucleotide sequence: TGTGCCAGCAGGGGGTGGGACAGGGGCGAGCAGTACTTC.

V and J are TRBV7-2 and TRBJ1-5; TRBD1 aligns across 7 bases. The V and J ends lost 4 bases and 5 bases, in that order; junction bases with no gene match: 8. This CDR3 comprises 15 residues. Germline CDR1 and CDR2: SGHTA and FQGNSA. The DNA of the CDR3 is TGTGCCAGCAGCTCCCTTCCAGGGGGAGATCAGCCCCAGCATTTT. Amino acid sequence: CASSSLPGGDQPQHF. Combining the CDR3 with reference TRBV7-2 and TRBJ1-5 gives the whole variable domain GAGVSQSPSNKVTEKGKDVELRCDPISGHTALYWYRQSLGQGLEFLIYFQGNSAPDKSGLPSDRFSAERTGGSVSTLTIQRTQQEDSAVYLCASSSLPGGDQPQHFGDGTRLSIL.

V is TRBV7-3 and J is TRBJ2-1; TRBD2 is a possible D gene (5 bases). CDR3 size: 12 residues. With 4 bases removed from V and 10 bases from J, the gap between germline ends came to 11 bases. Germline CDR1 and CDR2: SGHTA and FQGTGA. The CDR3 sequence is CASSSLGGEQFF. The DNA for the CDR3 is TGTGCCAGCAGCTCCCTAGGAGGCGAGCAGTTCTTC.

J is TRBJ1-4 and V is TRBV15, with 11 nucleotides matching TRBD1. Trimming cost V 5 bases and J 7 bases; bases outside gene matches: 15. Germline assignment: CDR1 LNHNV and CDR2 YYDKDF (reference sequence). The CDR3 loop spans 18 amino acids. CDR3 loop: CATSSWTGGVRFSEKLFF. CDR3 bases: TGTGCCACCAGCTCCTGGACAGGGGGCGTCCGTTTCTCTGAAAAACTGTTTTTT.

This chain links TRBV9 with TRBJ2-1; 9 bases are shared with TRBD1. V lost 3 bases, J lost 8 bases, and 6 bases stayed unmatched. The CDR3 is 14 residues long. Germline V gene lookup returns CDR1 SGDLS and CDR2 YYNGEE. Here the CDR3 reads CASSASTGGYEQFF. CDR3 nucleotides: TGTGCCAGCAGCGCATCGACAGGGGGGTATGAGCAGTTCTTC.

The CDR3 DNA sequence: TGTGCCACCGCCGATCAAGCGGAATACAATGAGCAGTTCTTC. Translated, it gives CATADQAEYNEQFF. The chain employs TRBV19 and TRBJ2-1, with a tentative D call TRBD2 (5 bases). This CDR3 has 14 residues. Trimming took off 10 bases at V and 4 bases at J, with 17 bases between the two ends. Germline V gene sequence: CDR1 LNHDA, CDR2 SQIVND (reference sequence).

This clone appeared once. The V gene is TRBV11-2, the J gene TRBJ2-1, with 8 positions matching TRBD2. V was clipped by 6 bases and J by 0 bases; unmatched bases: 16. From germline, CDR1 is SGHAT and CDR2 FQNNGV. The CDR3 has 19 residues. Here the CDR3 reads CASRPLRSSGPLSYNEQFF. CDR3 DNA: TGTGCCAGCAGGCCCCTTAGGTCTAGCGGGCCCCTCTCCTACAATGAGCAGTTCTTC.

This chain joins TRBV7-9 and TRBJ2-7, with unresolved D. The CDR3 loop spans 12 amino acids. The germline CDR1 and CDR2 sequences are SEHNR and FQNEAQ (reference sequence). Trimming pared 0 bases from V and 6 bases from J, leaving 6 bases between. For the CDR3, the DNA is TGTGCCAGCAGCTTAGCGCCGGTCGAGCAGTACTTC. It yields the protein CASSLAPVEQYF.

The V gene is TRBV5-8, the J gene TRBJ2-1; 9 positions match TRBD2. Trimming cost V 4 bases and J 9 bases; bases outside gene matches: 8. There are 14 residues in the CDR3. Per the germline V gene, CDR1 is SGHTS and CDR2 is YDEGEE. CDR3 nucleotide sequence: TGTGCCAGCAGCCCGGGACTAGCCAGGTCTGAGCAGTTCTTC. This sequence encodes CASSPGLARSEQFF.

This chain links TRBV18 with TRBJ2-2, with D hard to call. CDR3 length equals 11 residues. V was trimmed by 6 bases and J by 7 bases, leaving 6 bases between them. Germline CDR1 is KGHSH and CDR2 is LQKENI. The CDR3 bases are TGTGCCAGCTCGCGAAGCGGGGAGCTGTTTTTT. Its protein is CASSRSGELFF.